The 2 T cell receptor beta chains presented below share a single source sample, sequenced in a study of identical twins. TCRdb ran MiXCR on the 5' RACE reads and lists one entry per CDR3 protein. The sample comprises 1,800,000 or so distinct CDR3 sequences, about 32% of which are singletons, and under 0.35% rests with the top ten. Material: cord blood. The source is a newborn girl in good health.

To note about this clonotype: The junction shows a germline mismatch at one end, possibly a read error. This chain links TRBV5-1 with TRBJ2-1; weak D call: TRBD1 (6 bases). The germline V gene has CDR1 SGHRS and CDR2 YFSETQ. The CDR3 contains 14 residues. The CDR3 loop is CTSKGSRGYNEQFF. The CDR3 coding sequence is TGCACCAGCAAGGGGAGTAGGGGGTACAATGAGCAGTTCTTC. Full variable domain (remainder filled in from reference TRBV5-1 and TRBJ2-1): KAGVTQTPRYLIKTRGQQVTLSCSPISGHRSVSWYQQTPGQGLQFLFEYFSETQRNKGNFPGRFSGRQFSNSRSEMNVSTLELGDSALYLCTSKGSRGYNEQFFGPGTRLTVL.

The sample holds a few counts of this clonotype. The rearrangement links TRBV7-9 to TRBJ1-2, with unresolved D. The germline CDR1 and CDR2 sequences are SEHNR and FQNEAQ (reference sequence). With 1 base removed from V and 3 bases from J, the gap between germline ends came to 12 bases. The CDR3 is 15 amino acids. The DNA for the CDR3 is TGTGCCAGCAGCTTAGTTGTGATCTCGGACTATGGCTACACCTTC. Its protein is CASSLVVISDYGYTF.